Listed here are 9 T cell receptor beta chains from one sample, sequenced in a study of blood T cell repertoires in COVID-19. Sequencing was performed with immunoSEQ multiplex PCR; in TCRdb, only in-frame clones are kept and a portion is missing. The sample yields about 160,000 clones, approximately 86% seen once. The specimen sequenced was peripheral blood. These receptors all come from a woman older than 75 with active or convalescent COVID-19.

This sequence joins TRBV6-1 and TRBJ1-1; unclear D gene. The germline gives CDR1 MNHNS, CDR2 SASEGT. Trimming cost V 1 base and J 6 bases, with 9 bases left between them. The CDR3 sequence is 13 residues long. The CDR3 coding sequence is TGTGCCAGCAGTGAAGTATGGGCTGCTGAAGCTTTCTTT. Translated, it gives CASSEVWAAEAFF.

This sequence joins TRBV6-1 and TRBJ2-1, with D maybe TRBD2 (5 bases). The CDR3 contains 14 residues. Trimming took off 3 bases at V and 12 bases at J, with 18 bases between the two ends. Germline V CDR1 and CDR2: MNHNS, SASEGT. The CDR3: CASSDPKDSLRQFF. CDR3 DNA: TGTGCCAGCAGTGACCCAAAGGACTCCCTCAGGCAGTTCTTC.

The J gene is TRBJ1-5, the V gene TRBV28; TRBD1 matches 7 bases. V was clipped by 5 bases and J by 3 bases; unmatched bases: 10. Germline values: CDR1 MDHEN, CDR2 SYDVKM. The CDR3 contains 16 residues. CDR3 nucleotides: TGTGCCAGCAGTACTTATCCCGGGACAGACAATCAGCCCCAGCATTTT. Residues: CASSTYPGTDNQPQHF.

The J gene is TRBJ1-2, the V gene TRBV10-3, with D maybe TRBD1 (5 bases). The CDR3 spans 16 residues. CDR1 and CDR2 from the germline V gene are ENHRY and SYGVKD. Trimming took 0 bases from V and 3 from J, leaving 14 bases between them. CDR3 coding DNA: TGTGCCATCAGTGAGTCGATGGGGGGTTTTGACTATGGCTACACCTTC. This sequence encodes CAISESMGGFDYGYTF.

The chain couples TRBV7-9 to TRBJ1-1; no clear D. Germline V CDR1 and CDR2: SEHNR, FQNEAQ (reference sequence). The CDR3 extends over 15 amino acids. With 1 base removed from V and 2 bases from J, the gap between germline ends came to 11 bases. CDR3 bases: TGTGCCAGCAGCTTAGGAGTGGAGGGAAACACTGAAGCTTTCTTT. It specifies CASSLGVEGNTEAFF.

The chain couples TRBV11-2 to TRBJ2-5; 8 bases are shared with TRBD2. Per germline, CDR1 SGHAT and CDR2 FQNNGV. The CDR3 spans 16 residues. V was pared by 5 bases and J by 8 bases, with 16 bases of the junction left unmatched. CDR3 sequence (DNA): TGTGCCAGCAGCCGTCGAGGGGGACTAGAAATAGGAACCCAGTACTTC. The encoded protein is CASSRRGGLEIGTQYF.

The chain uses TRBV5-1 and TRBJ2-1, with 8 bases identical to TRBD2. The CDR3 is 17 residues long. V lost 0 bases to trimming and J lost 2 bases; unmatched junction nucleotides: 7. The germline V gene has CDR1 SGHRS and CDR2 YFSETQ. Written as DNA, the CDR3 is TGCGCCAGCAGCTTGGTTCCCCCAGCGGGAGCCTACAATGAGCAGTTCTTC. Translating gives CASSLVPPAGAYNEQFF.

This clone was counted a single time. The chain is built from TRBV6-6 and TRBJ1-2; 9 positions match TRBD1. CDR1 and CDR2 from the germline V gene are MNHNY and SVGAGI (reference sequence). V lost 6 bases to trimming and J lost 11 bases; unmatched junction nucleotides: 13. The CDR3 sequence is 14 residues long. The CDR3 spells CASSRGGQGLLYTF. In DNA, the CDR3 is TGTGCCAGCAGCCGGGGGGGACAGGGACTTCTTTACACCTTC.

This clone was counted only a few times. The chain combines TRBV7-8 with TRBJ1-3; D not resolved. The CDR3 extends over 15 amino acids. V was trimmed by 6 bases and J by 0 bases, leaving 12 bases between them. Germline-derived CDR1 and CDR2 are SGHVS and FQNEAQ. CDR3 in DNA: TGTGCCAGCAGTTATTCCTTCGGCTCTGGAAACACCATATATTTT. Translation gives CASSYSFGSGNTIYF.